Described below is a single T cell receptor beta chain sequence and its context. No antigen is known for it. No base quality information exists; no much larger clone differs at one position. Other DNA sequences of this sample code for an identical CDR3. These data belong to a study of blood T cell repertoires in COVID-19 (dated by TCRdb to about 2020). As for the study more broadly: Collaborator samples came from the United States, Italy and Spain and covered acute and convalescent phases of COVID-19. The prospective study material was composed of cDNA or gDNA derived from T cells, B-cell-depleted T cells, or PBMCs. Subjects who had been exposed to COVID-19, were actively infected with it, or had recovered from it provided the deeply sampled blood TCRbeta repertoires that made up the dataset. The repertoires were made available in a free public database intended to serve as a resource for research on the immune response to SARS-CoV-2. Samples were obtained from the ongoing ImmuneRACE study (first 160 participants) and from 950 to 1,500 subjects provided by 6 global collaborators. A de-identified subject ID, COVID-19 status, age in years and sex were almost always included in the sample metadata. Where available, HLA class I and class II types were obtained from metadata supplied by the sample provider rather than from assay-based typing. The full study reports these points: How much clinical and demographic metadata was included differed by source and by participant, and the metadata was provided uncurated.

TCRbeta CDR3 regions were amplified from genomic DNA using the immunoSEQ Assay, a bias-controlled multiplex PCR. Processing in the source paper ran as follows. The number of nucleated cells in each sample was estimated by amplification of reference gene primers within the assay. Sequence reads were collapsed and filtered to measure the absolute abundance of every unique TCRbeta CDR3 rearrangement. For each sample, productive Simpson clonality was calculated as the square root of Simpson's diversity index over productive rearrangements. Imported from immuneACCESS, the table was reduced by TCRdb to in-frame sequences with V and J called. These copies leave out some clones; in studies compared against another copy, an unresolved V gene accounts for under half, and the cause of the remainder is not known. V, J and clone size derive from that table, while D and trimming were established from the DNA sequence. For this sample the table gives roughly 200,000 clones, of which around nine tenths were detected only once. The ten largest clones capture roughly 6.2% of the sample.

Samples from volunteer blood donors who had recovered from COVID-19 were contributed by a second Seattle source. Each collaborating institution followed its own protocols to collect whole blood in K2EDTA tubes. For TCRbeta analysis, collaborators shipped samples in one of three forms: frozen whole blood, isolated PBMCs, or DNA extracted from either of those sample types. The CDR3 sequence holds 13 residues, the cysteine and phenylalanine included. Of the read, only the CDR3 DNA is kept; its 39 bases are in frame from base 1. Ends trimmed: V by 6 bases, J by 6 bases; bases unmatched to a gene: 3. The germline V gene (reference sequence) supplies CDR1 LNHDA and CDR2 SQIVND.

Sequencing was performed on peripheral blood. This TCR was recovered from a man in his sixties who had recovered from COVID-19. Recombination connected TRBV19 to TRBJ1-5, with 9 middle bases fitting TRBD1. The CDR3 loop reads CASSPQGAQPQHF. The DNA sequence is TGTGCCAGTAGCCCACAGGGGGCTCAGCCCCAGCATTTT.